The clone carrying this T cell receptor beta chain has ten or more counts. With the read ending 3 residues before the CDR3 end, the germline J gene is used to fill in that end. The data derive from a study of T cell clonality in common variable immunodeficiency. Sequencing used immunoSEQ multiplex PCR; TCRdb keeps in-frame clones, though not all of them. The sample has approximately 51,000 clones, none seen only once; the top ten hold roughly 6%. Germline CDR1 and CDR2: SGHDN and FVKESK. The CDR3 runs to 15 residues. The sequenced sample was peripheral blood mononuclear cells. This receptor was obtained from a person between 18 and 75 years old in good health. The chain employs TRBV14 and TRBJ2-3, with TRBD2 matching over 8 bases. The CDR3 bases that were read are TGTGCCAGCAGCCAAGTGGGACTAGGCCAAGAGACG. It yields the protein CASSQVGLGQET. The whole CDR3 reads CASSQVGLGQETQYF.